The present T cell receptor beta chain was sequenced within a study of shared clonotypes between healthy human individuals. Some clones are missing from TCRdb's copy, which holds only in-frame ones; the method was immunoSEQ multiplex PCR. The sample has under 120,000 clones, roughly 70% seen once. General study points: Only blood was sampled; tissue repertoires likely differ.

With regard to this clone: The antigen remains undetermined.

In germline, CDR1 is MGHDK, CDR2 SYGVNS. V was pared by 2 bases and J by 6 bases, with 6 bases of the junction left unmatched. This CDR3 is 16 amino acids long. Participating donors were healthy, HIV-negative adults free of recent acute infections or vaccinations. J is TRBJ1-4 and V is TRBV25-1; 10 nucleotides match TRBD1. The receptor's source is a woman aged 25 to 45 in good health. The sequencing sample was made of memory CD8+ T cells sorted from blood. Subset indicated: CD45RO+ cells pooled with CCR7-negative TemRA cells. The CDR3, as DNA: TGTGCCAGCAGTGAAGGGACAGGGGTTTGGTATGAAAAACTGTTTTTT. Translated, it gives CASSEGTGVWYEKLFF.